This T cell receptor (beta chain) was recorded in a study of human CD8 memory T cell subsets. By UMI-labeled 5' RACE, the TCR beta libraries were made. TCRdb reanalyzed the 5' RACE reads, giving one entry per CDR3 protein sequence and no DNA. Recorded for this sample: about 17,000 distinct CDR3 sequences. The CDR3 is made up of 13 amino acids. Germline loops: CDR1 DFQATT, CDR2 SNEGSKA (reference sequence). Sequencing was carried out using CD8+ stem-like memory T cells (TSCM and TCM) sorted from PBMCs. The subset is: stem-like memory CD8 T cells (TSTEM), CCR7+ PD-1- TIGIT-. The gene calls are TRBV20-1 and TRBJ2-7; the D gene TCRdb calls, TRBD2, cannot be checked with no DNA. This TCR was recovered from a human donor in good health. This chain's CDR3 is CSAQDRGSYEQYF.